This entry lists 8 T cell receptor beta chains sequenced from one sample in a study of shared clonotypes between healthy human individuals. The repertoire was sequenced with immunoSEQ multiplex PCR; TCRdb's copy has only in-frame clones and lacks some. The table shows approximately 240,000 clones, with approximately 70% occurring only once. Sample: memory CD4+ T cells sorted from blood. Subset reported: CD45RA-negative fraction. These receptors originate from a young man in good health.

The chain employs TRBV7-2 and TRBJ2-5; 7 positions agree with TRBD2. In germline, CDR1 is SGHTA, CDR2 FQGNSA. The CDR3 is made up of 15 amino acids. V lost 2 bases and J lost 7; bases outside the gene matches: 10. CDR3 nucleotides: TGTGCCAGCAGCTTAATTTCCGGGAGCGGGGCGACCCAGTACTTC. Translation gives CASSLISGSGATQYF.

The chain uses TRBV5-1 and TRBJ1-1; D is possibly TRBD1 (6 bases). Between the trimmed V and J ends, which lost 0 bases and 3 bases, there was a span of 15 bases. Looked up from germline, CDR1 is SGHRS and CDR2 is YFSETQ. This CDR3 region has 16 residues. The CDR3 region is CASSLAGGAGDTEAFF. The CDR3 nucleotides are TGCGCCAGCAGCTTGGCCGGGGGCGCGGGGGACACTGAAGCTTTCTTT.

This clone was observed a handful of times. DNA for the CDR3: TGTGCCAGCTCTCCTGACAGGTACAAAGAGACCCAGTACTTC. Translating gives CASSPDRYKETQYF. The chain uses TRBV18 and TRBJ2-5, with a weak D call TRBD1 (6 bases). Germline loops: CDR1 KGHSH, CDR2 LQKENI. This CDR3 region has 14 residues. V was cut by 6 bases and J by 3 bases, with 14 bases left in between.

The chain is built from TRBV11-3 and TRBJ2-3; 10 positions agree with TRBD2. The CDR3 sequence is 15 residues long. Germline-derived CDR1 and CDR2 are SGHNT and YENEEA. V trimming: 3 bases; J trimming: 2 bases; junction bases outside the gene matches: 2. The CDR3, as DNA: TGTGCCAGCAGCTTTAGCGGGAGGCCCACAGATACGCAGTATTTT. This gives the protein CASSFSGRPTDTQYF.

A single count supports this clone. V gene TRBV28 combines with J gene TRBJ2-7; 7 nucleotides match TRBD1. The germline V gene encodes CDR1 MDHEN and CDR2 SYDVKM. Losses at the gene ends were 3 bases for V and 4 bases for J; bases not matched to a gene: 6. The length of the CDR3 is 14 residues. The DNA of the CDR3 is TGTGCCAGCAGTTTCGACAGGGTTCGTTACGAGCAGTACTTC. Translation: CASSFDRVRYEQYF.

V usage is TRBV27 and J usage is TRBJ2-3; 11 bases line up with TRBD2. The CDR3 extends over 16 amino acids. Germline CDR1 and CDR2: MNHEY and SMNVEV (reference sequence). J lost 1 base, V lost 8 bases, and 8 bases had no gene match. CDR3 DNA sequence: TGTGCCAGCCATAGCGGGAGGGCCTTTGGCACAGATACGCAGTATTTT. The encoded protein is CASHSGRAFGTDTQYF.

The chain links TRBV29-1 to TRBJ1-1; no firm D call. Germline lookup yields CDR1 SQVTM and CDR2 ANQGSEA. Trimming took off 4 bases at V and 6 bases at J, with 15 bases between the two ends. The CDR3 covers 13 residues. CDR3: CSVGHRDRAEAFF. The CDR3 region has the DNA TGCAGCGTTGGACACCGAGATAGGGCTGAAGCTTTCTTT.

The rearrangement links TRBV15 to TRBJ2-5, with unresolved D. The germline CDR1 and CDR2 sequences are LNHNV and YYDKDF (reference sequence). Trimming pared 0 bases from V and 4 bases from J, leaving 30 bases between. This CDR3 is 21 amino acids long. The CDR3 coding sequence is TGTGCCACCAGCAGAGAATCTTTGCGGAGCCTCATCGTTACGGGTCCAGAGACCCAGTACTTC. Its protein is CATSRESLRSLIVTGPETQYF.